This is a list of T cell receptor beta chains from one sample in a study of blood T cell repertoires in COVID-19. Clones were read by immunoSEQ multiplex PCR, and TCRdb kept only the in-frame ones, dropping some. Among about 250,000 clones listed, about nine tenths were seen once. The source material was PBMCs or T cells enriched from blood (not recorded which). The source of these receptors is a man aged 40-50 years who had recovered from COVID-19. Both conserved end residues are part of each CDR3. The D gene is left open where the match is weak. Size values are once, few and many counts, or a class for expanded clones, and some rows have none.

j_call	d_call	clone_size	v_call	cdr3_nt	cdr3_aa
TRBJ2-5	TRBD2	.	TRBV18	TGTGCCAGCTCACCACTCGCTAGCGGGGGGAGCGCCCTCCAAGAGACCCAGTACTTC	CASSPLASGGSALQETQYF
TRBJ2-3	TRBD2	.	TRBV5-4	TGTGCCAGCAGCGTGCGGGGGGACACAGATACGCAGTATTTT	CASSVRGDTDTQYF
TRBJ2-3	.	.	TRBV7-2	TGTGCCAGCAGCTTAGTCCGGGGGACTAGCACAGATACGCAGTATTTT	CASSLVRGTSTDTQYF
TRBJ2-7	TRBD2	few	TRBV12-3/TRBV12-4	TGTGCCAGTGTCGGGGGGGCGGACTACGAGCAGTACTTC	CASVGGADYEQYF
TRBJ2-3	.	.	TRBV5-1	TGCGCCAGCAGCTCTGGAGACACAGATACGCAGTATTTT	CASSSGDTDTQYF
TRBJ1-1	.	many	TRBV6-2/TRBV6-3	TGTGCCAGCAGTTACCCCACGCGGGAGGGGAGAACTGAAGCTTTCTTT	CASSYPTREGRTEAFF
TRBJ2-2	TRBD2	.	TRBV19	TGTGCCAGTAGTCCAGCGGGGGGGCGGGACACCGGGGAGCTGTTTTTT	CASSPAGGRDTGELFF
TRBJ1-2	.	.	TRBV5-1	TGCGCCAGCAGCTTCGGGGTTGGCTACACCTTC	CASSFGVGYTF
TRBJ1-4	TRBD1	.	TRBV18	TGTGCCAGCTCACCACCGGACAGGGGGCATGAAAAACTGTTTTTT	CASSPPDRGHEKLFF
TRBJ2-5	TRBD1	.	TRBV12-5	TGTGCTAGTGGTTCCCCTAGGCAGGGGGTGTTAGAGACCCAGTACTTC	CASGSPRQGVLETQYF
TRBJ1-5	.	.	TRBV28	TGTGCCAGCAGTGACGGACAGTATCGTGGGGGCAATCAGCCCCAGCATTTT	CASSDGQYRGGNQPQHF
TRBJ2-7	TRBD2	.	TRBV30	TGTGCCTGGAGTGCCCGACTAGCGATCCACGAGCAGTACTTC	CAWSARLAIHEQYF
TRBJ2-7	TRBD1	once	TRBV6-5	TGTGCCAGCACTATGGGACAGTCCTACGAGCAGTACTTC	CASTMGQSYEQYF
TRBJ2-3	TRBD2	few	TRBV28	TGTGCCAGCAGTTTATTATTGGGGCCGGGACTAGCGGGAGAAGGCACAGATACGCAGTATTTT	CASSLLLGPGLAGEGTDTQYF
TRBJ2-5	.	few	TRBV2	TGTGCCAGCAGTCCATGGTCAGGGTGGGAGACCCAGTACTTC	CASSPWSGWETQYF
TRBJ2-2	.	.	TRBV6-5	TGTGCCAGCAGTTACCAGGGAAGCACCGGGGAGCTGTTTTTT	CASSYQGSTGELFF
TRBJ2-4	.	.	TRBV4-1	TGCGCCAGCAGCCAAGAGTGGCGGACAGAAGGACTAGCCAAAAACATTCAGTACTTC	CASSQEWRTEGLAKNIQYF
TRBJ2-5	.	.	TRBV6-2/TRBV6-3	TGTGCCAGCAGTTACAGGTTCGGGCAAGAGACCCAGTACTTC	CASSYRFGQETQYF
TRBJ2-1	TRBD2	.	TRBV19	TGTGCCAGTAGTATAGGTACTAGCGGGGGATACAATGAGCAGTTCTTC	CASSIGTSGGYNEQFF
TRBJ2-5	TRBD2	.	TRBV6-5	TGTGCCAGCCGGGCGGGAGCGTACCAAGAGACCCAGTACTTC	CASRAGAYQETQYF
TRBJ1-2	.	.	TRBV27	TGTGCCAGCAGTTTACAGGCTGACTATGGCTACACCTTC	CASSLQADYGYTF
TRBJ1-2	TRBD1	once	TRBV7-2	TGTGCCAGCAGCACGGGACAGGGCTATGGCTACACCTTC	CASSTGQGYGYTF
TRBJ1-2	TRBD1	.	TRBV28	TGTGCCACCAGGACAGGGATAAACTATGGCTACACCTTC	CATRTGINYGYTF
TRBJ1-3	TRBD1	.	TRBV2	TGTGCCACCCTCCCCAGGGGGCTTGGTGGAAACACCATATATTTT	CATLPRGLGGNTIYF
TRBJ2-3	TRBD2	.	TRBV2	TGTGCGGAGGGGCGGGAGGGCATGGATACGCAGTATTTT	CAEGREGMDTQYF
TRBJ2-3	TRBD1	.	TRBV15	TGTGCCACCAGCACAAGCGCCGGGACAGGGGAAGATACGCAGTATTTT	CATSTSAGTGEDTQYF
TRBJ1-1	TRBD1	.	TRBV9	TGTGCCAGCAGCGTAGGGACAGGGGTTAGGGATGAAGCTTTCTTT	CASSVGTGVRDEAFF
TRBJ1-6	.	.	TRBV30	TGTGCCTGGAGTGCTAGTGGGAATTCACCCCTCCACTTT	CAWSASGNSPLHF
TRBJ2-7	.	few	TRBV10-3	TGTGCCATCAGAAAAGTACTAGGTTTCATGGACGAGCAGTACTTC	CAIRKVLGFMDEQYF
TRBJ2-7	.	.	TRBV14	TGTGCCAGCAGCCAAGAAGGGCGGGCCTTCTACGAGCAGTACTTC	CASSQEGRAFYEQYF
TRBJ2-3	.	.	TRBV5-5	TGTGCCAGCAGCTCACAGACCACAGATACGCAGTATTTT	CASSSQTTDTQYF
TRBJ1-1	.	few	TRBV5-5	TGTGCCAGCAGGTCGGGAAAGGGGGAAACTGAAGCTTTCTTT	CASRSGKGETEAFF
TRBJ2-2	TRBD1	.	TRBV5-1	TGCGCCAGCAGCTCTCTGACAGGGGCCGGGGAGCTGTTTTTT	CASSSLTGAGELFF
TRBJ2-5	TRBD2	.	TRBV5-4	TGTGCCAGCAGCTTGATGGCTAGCGGGGAGACCCAGTACTTC	CASSLMASGETQYF
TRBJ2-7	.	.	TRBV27	TGTGCCAGCAGTTTAAAGTTCGGCGGATACGAGCAGTACTTC	CASSLKFGGYEQYF
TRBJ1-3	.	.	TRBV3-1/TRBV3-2	TGTGCCAGCAGCCAAGGGTCACTTGGAAACACCATATATTTT	CASSQGSLGNTIYF
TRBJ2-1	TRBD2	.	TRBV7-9	TGTGCCAGCAGCTGGGGGACTAGCGGGAGTCCACGGGGAGATGAGCAGTTCTTC	CASSWGTSGSPRGDEQFF
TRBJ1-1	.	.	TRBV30	TGTGCCTGGGGGACACAAAACACTGAAGCTTTCTTT	CAWGTQNTEAFF
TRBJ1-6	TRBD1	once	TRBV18	TGTGCCAGCTCACCGTCCTCAGGGGGCTCAAATTTTAATTCACCCCTCCACTTT	CASSPSSGGSNFNSPLHF
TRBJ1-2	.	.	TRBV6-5	TGTGCCACCACCCGCATGAGTAAAGAGAACTATGGCTACACCTTC	CATTRMSKENYGYTF
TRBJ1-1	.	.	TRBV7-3	TGTGCCAGCAGCTCGGTTTCAGGGGCGATGGTCTTT	CASSSVSGAMVF
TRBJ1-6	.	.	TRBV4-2	TGTGCCAGCAGCCAACAGACCCGGAGCGATAATTCACCCCTCCACTTT	CASSQQTRSDNSPLHF
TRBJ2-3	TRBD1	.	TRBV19	TGTGCCAGTAGTCTGACAGGGGTAACAGATACGCAGTATTTT	CASSLTGVTDTQYF
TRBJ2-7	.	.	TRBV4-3	TGCGCCAGCAGCCAAGAAGCGGTCCGTCGCTCCTACGAGCAGTACTTC	CASSQEAVRRSYEQYF
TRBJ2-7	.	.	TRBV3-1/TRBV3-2	TGTGCCAGCAGCCAAGACCCTAGCTCCTACGAGCAGTACTTC	CASSQDPSSYEQYF
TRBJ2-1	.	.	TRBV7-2	TGTGCCAGCAGCTTAGTGGCGGGGATGCGTCATGAGCAGTTCTTC	CASSLVAGMRHEQFF
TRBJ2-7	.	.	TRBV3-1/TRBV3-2	TGTGCCAGCAGCCAAGTCCCGACTACCGAGCAGTACTTC	CASSQVPTTEQYF
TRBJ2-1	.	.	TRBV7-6	TGTGCCAGCAGCTTAGCGCTAGTTAGCTCCTACAATGAGCAGTTCTTC	CASSLALVSSYNEQFF
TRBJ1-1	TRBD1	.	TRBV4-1	TGCGCCAGCAGCCAAGGGTCCTTACAGGGGGACCTCTTGGCTTTCTTT	CASSQGSLQGDLLAFF
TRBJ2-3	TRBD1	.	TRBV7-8	TGTGCCAGCAGCTTATCACGGACAGGGTCAACAGATACGCAGTATTTT	CASSLSRTGSTDTQYF
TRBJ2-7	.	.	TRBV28	TGTGCCAGCAGTTTTTTCGCAGGGAATTACGAGCAGTACTTC	CASSFFAGNYEQYF
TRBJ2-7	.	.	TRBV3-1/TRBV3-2	TGTGCCAGCAGCCAAGAAGGGGCGCGGGGCGAGCAGTACTTC	CASSQEGARGEQYF
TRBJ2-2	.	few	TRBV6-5	TGTGCCAGCAGGGCCAGTCACGCGAACACCGGGGAGCTGTTTTTT	CASRASHANTGELFF